This T cell receptor (beta chain) emerged from a study of blood T cell repertoires in COVID-19 (dated by TCRdb to 2020 to 2022). Context from the whole study: Samples covering the acute and convalescent phases of COVID-19 were provided by collaborators in the United States, Italy and Spain. The prospective study material was composed of cDNA or gDNA derived from T cells, B-cell-depleted T cells, or PBMCs. Subjects who had been exposed to COVID-19, were actively infected with it, or had recovered from it provided the deeply sampled blood TCRbeta repertoires that made up the dataset. The repertoires were released in a freely available public database meant as a resource for research on the immune response to SARS-CoV-2. Samples were obtained from the ongoing ImmuneRACE study (first 160 participants) and from 1,254 subjects provided by 6 global collaborators. A de-identified subject ID, COVID-19 status, age in years and sex were almost always included in the sample metadata. Where available, HLA class I and class II types were taken from metadata supplied by the sample provider and were not determined by assay-based typing.

The collaborating institutions used their own protocols to collect whole blood in K2EDTA tubes. For TCRbeta analysis, collaborators shipped samples in one of three forms: frozen whole blood, isolated PBMCs, or DNA extracted from either of those sample types. From cysteine to phenylalanine, the CDR3 is 16 amino acids long. Only the CDR3 DNA is retained, 48 bases long and in frame from the first base. CDR1 and CDR2 are read off the germline V gene as KGHDR and SFDVKD. Deletion took 4 bases off V and 4 bases off J, with a span of 15 bases between the germline ends. TCRbeta CDR3 regions were amplified from genomic DNA using the immunoSEQ Assay, a bias-controlled multiplex PCR. The authors processed their data as follows. Within the assay, amplification of reference gene primers was used to estimate how many nucleated cells each sample contained. To quantify the absolute abundance of each unique TCRbeta CDR3 rearrangement, sequence reads were collapsed and filtered. For each sample, productive Simpson clonality was calculated as the square root of Simpson's diversity index over productive rearrangements. This is the immuneACCESS table as TCRdb keeps it, with only in-frame sequences that have V and J called. A part of the clones is gone; compared with another copy, unresolved V genes explain less than half, and the rest is unexplained. V and J calls and clone size are copied from that table; D and trimming were computed from the DNA. The sample profile shows roughly 68,000 clones; more than 70% of them were found once. Clones ranked in the top ten supply roughly 6.7% of the sample.

General study outcomes and caveats: The amount of clinical and demographic metadata varied by source and participant and was provided uncurated.

Concerning this clone itself: Its antigen remains unidentified. Within one base of it there is no much larger clone, and no base qualities were kept.

This TCR derives from a woman in her sixties or seventies with acute or convalescent COVID-19. Source material: peripheral blood. This chain is built from TRBV24-1 and TRBJ1-4; tentative D gene TRBD1, with 6 bases matching. The DNA sequence is given as TGTGCCACCAGTGACCCAACAGGGCTTGATAATGAAAAACTGTTTTTT. Translated, this is CATSDPTGLDNEKLFF.